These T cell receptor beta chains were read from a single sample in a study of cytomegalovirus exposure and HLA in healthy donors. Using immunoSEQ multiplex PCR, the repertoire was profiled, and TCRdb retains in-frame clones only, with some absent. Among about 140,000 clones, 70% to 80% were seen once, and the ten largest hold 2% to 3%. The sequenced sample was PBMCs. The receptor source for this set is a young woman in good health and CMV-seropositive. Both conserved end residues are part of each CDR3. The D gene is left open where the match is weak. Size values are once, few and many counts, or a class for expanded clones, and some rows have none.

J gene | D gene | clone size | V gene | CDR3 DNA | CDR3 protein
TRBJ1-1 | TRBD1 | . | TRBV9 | TGTGCCAGCAGCCCTGCAACTTCAGGGGGAGCTTTCTTT | CASSPATSGGAFF
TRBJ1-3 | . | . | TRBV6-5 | TGTGCCAGCAGTTTGCGACAGGAACCCTCTGGAAACACCATATATTTT | CASSLRQEPSGNTIYF
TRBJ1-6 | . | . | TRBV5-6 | TGTGCCAGCAGCTGGCGGTCTAGAAATAATTCACCCCTCCACTTT | CASSWRSRNNSPLHF
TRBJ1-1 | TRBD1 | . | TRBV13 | TGTGCCAGCAGTTACCTGACAGGGCGGATGAACACTGAAGCTTTCTTT | CASSYLTGRMNTEAFF
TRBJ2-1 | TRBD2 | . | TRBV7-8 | TGTGCCAGCAGCTTTTTCCTAAGACTAGCGGTAAACGAGGGGGAGCAGTTCTTC | CASSFFLRLAVNEGEQFF
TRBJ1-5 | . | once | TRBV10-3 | TGTGCCATCAGGACAGACCTCAATCAGCCCCAGCATTTT | CAIRTDLNQPQHF
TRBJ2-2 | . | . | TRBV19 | TGTGCCAGTAGTATAGCGCGGGGTATAATGGGCACCGGGGAGCTGTTTTTT | CASSIARGIMGTGELFF
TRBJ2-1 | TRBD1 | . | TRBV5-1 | TGCGCCAGCAGCAGTCCCGGGACAGGGTTTGAGCAGTTCTTC | CASSSPGTGFEQFF
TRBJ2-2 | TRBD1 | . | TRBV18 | TGTGCCAGCTCCCCCCAAAGAGGCAACAGGGGGACCGGGGAGCTGTTTTTT | CASSPQRGNRGTGELFF
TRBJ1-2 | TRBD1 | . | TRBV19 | TGTGCCAGTAGTACTTATAAATATGACTCTGACAGGGACTATGGCTACACCTTC | CASSTYKYDSDRDYGYTF
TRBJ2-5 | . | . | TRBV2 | TGTGCCAGCAGTGAAGACGGGGAGGAGACCCAGTACTTC | CASSEDGEETQYF
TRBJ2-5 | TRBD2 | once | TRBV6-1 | TGTGCCAGCAGTGGGCGGACTAGCGATAAAGAGACCCAGTACTTC | CASSGRTSDKETQYF
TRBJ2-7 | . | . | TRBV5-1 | TGCGCCAGCAGCGCAACTCCGGCAGGGGGGAACTACGAGCAGTACTTC | CASSATPAGGNYEQYF
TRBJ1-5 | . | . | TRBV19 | TGTGCCAGTAGGGCGCAGGGACAAAATCAGCCCCAGCATTTT | CASRAQGQNQPQHF
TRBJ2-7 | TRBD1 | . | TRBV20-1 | TGCAGTGCGAGGACAGGGCGGGAGCAGTACTTC | CSARTGREQYF
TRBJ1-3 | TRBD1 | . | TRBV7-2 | TGTGCCAGCAGCTTATTCCAGGGGGCTTCTGGAAACACCATATATTTT | CASSLFQGASGNTIYF
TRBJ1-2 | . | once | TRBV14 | TGTGCCAGCAGCCAAGAGGATCGGGATAGAGATGGCTACACCTTC | CASSQEDRDRDGYTF
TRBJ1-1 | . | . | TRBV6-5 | TGTGCCAGCATCGATGCGGGACTTGAAGCTTTCTTT | CASIDAGLEAFF
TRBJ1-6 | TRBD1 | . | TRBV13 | TGTGCCAGCAGCCTCCGGACAGGGGGTTCACCCCTCCACTTT | CASSLRTGGSPLHF
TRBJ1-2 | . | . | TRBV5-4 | TGTGCCAGCAGCTACCCAGTGATCGGGGGCTACACCTTC | CASSYPVIGGYTF
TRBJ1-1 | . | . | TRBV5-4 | TGTGCCAGCAGCTTAGAGGCGAACACTGAAGCTTTCTTT | CASSLEANTEAFF
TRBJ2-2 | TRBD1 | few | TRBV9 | TGTGCCAGCAGCGTTACACAGGGGGCAGGGACAGCCGGGGAGCTGTTTTTT | CASSVTQGAGTAGELFF
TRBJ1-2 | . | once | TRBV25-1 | TGTGCCAGCAGTTCTGGGGAGGTCGACTATGGCTACACCTTC | CASSSGEVDYGYTF
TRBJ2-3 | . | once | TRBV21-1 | TGTGCCAGCAGCAAAGAGTCGGGTAGCGGGGGGGCCGGCACAGATACGCAGTATTTT | CASSKESGSGGAGTDTQYF
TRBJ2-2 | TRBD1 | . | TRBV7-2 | TGTGCCAGCAGCCTAGAGACAGGGACCGGGGAGCTGTTTTTT | CASSLETGTGELFF
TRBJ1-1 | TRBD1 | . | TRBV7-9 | TGTGCCAGCAGCCCGGGACAGAACCAGAACACTGAAGCTTTCTTT | CASSPGQNQNTEAFF
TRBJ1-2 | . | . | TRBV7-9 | TGTGCCAGCAGCTCAGGCGGGGGCGCATCTGGCTACACCTTC | CASSSGGGASGYTF
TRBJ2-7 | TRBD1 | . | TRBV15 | TGTGCCACCAGCAGCTACCCGGGACAGGGGGATGACGAGCAGTACTTC | CATSSYPGQGDDEQYF
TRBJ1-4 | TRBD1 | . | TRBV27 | TGTGCCAGCAGGCCGGGACAGGTTGAAAAACTGTTTTTT | CASRPGQVEKLFF
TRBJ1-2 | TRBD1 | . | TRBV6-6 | TGTGCCAGCCGCGGACAGGCCTTAGAGGGCTATGGCTACACCTTC | CASRGQALEGYGYTF
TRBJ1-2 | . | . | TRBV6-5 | TGTGCCAGCAGTTACCTCGGAGGTGGCTACACCTTC | CASSYLGGGYTF
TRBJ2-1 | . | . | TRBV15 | TGTGCCACCAGCAGAGATTTGCAGGGGTACAATGAGCAGTTCTTC | CATSRDLQGYNEQFF
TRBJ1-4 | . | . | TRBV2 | TGTGCCAGCAGGAGGTCTAGGCAGGGTGGAGCAACTAATGAAAAACTGTTTTTT | CASRRSRQGGATNEKLFF
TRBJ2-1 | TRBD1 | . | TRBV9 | TGTGCCAGCGAGGGGACAGGGGGCGATGGCGATGAGCAGTTCTTC | CASEGTGGDGDEQFF
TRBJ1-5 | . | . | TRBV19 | TGTGCCAGTAGCTACCCAGGGTTCGATCAGCCCCAGCATTTT | CASSYPGFDQPQHF
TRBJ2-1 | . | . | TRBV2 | TGTGCCAGCAGTCCGGACAGATTTTGGTCCAATGAGCAGTTCTTC | CASSPDRFWSNEQFF
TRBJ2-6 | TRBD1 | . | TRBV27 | TGTGCCAGCAGCAAGCAACAGGGGTCCTACTCTGGGGCCAACGTCCTGACTTTC | CASSKQQGSYSGANVLTF
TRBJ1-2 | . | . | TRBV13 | TGTGCCAGCAGCCCCGTGCGGTTTAACTATGGCTACACCTTC | CASSPVRFNYGYTF
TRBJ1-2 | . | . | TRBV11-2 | TGTGCCAGCAGCCCCGGGGGAGTAGACTACACCTTC | CASSPGGVDYTF
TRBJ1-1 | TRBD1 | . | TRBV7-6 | TGTGCCAGCAGCCCCGGACAGGGGATGAACACTGAAGCTTTCTTT | CASSPGQGMNTEAFF
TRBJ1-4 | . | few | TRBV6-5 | TGTGCCAGCAGATTTGGGCGGGATAATGAAAAACTGTTTTTT | CASRFGRDNEKLFF
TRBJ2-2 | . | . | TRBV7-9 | TGTGCCAGCAGCTTAGAAAGGCTAGGTAACACCGGGGAGCTGTTTTTT | CASSLERLGNTGELFF
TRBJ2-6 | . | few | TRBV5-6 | TGTGCCAGCAGCTTAGGGACACAGGGATTCCTCTCTGGGGCCAACGTCCTGACTTTC | CASSLGTQGFLSGANVLTF
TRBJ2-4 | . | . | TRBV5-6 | TGTGCCAGCAGCTTTGGTGCCGCGGACATTCAGTACTTC | CASSFGAADIQYF
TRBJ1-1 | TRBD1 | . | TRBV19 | TGTGCCAGTAAGGTACAGGGGGCCGGAAACACTGAAGCTTTCTTT | CASKVQGAGNTEAFF
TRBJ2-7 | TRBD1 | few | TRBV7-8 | TGTGCCAGCAGCTGGAGGGACAGGGGCTACGAGCAGTACTTC | CASSWRDRGYEQYF
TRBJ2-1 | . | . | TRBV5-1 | TGCGCCAGCAGCTTGGGCCGCTCCCGGGGTGGTGAGCAGTTCTTC | CASSLGRSRGGEQFF
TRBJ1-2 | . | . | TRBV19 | TGTGCCAGTACCCCCGGGGGAGGAGGTAACTATGGCTACACCTTC | CASTPGGGGNYGYTF
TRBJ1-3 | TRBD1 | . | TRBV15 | TGTGCCACCAGCGGACTGACAGGGGTGGAAAACACCATATATTTT | CATSGLTGVENTIYF
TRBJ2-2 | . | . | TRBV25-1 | TGTGCCAGCAGCTCCAATTTGCCACTGCCCGGGGAGCTGTTTTTT | CASSSNLPLPGELFF
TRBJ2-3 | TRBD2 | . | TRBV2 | TGTGCCAGCGGGGGGACTAGCGTATCAACAGATACGCAGTATTTT | CASGGTSVSTDTQYF
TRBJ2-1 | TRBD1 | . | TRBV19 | TGTGCCAGTAGTCCAACAGGGGACAATGAGCAGTTCTTC | CASSPTGDNEQFF
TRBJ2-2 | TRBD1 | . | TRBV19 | TGTGCCAGTAGTACTACAGGGGGGACCACCGGGGAGCTGTTTTTT | CASSTTGGTTGELFF
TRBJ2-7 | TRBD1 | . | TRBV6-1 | TGTGCCAGCAGTGTCGACAGGGGGTCGGTTCTGTACTTC | CASSVDRGSVLYF